The 9 T cell receptor beta chains listed next were all sequenced from one sample in a study of chemoradiotherapy in HPV16-positive cancers. Profiled with immunoSEQ multiplex PCR; TCRdb holds only in-frame clones, not every one. Of 5,000 to 7,000 clones in the sample, approximately 70% are singletons; the top ten hold approximately 11%. This sample was obtained from a patient who underwent chemoradiotherapy. All receptors come from a human donor with HPV-associated anogenital cancer.

This clone was seen a few times. CDR3 in amino acids: CASSLGPSGGNEQFF. In DNA, the CDR3 is TGTGCCAGCAGTTTAGGGCCTAGCGGGGGGAATGAGCAGTTCTTC. The gene calls are TRBV27 and TRBJ2-1; 11 nucleotides align to TRBD2. This CDR3 has 15 residues. In germline, CDR1 is MNHEY, CDR2 SMNVEV (reference sequence). Losses at the gene ends were 2 bases for V and 7 bases for J; bases not matched to a gene: 4.

The gene calls are TRBV11-2 and TRBJ1-2; D gene ambiguous. Germline loops: CDR1 SGHAT, CDR2 FQNNGV. The CDR3 is 14 residues long. Trimming left V 3 bases short and J 5 bases short, with 13 bases between. Here the CDR3 reads CASSFRLRSYGYTF. DNA for the CDR3: TGTGCCAGCAGCTTCCGACTCCGCTCTTATGGCTACACCTTC.

The J gene is TRBJ1-5, the V gene TRBV9; D gene uncertain. The CDR3 extends over 11 amino acids. CDR1 and CDR2 from the germline V gene are SGDLS and YYNGEE. The V end lost 4 bases, the J end lost 6 bases, and 5 bases lay between the germline ends. CDR3 sequence reads: CASSPRQPQHF. CDR3 nucleotides: TGTGCCAGCAGCCCGCGTCAGCCCCAGCATTTT.

The rearrangement links TRBV29-1 to TRBJ2-5; unclear D gene. The CDR3 contains 14 residues. Germline assignment: CDR1 SQVTM and CDR2 ANQGSEA. Trimming took 0 bases from V and 7 from J, leaving 15 bases between them. In DNA form, the CDR3 reads TGCAGCGTTGAAGACACCCCCGTCGCCGGGACCCAGTACTTC. It yields the protein CSVEDTPVAGTQYF.

The chain joins TRBV19 to TRBJ1-5; no reliable D call. There are 13 residues in the CDR3. V lost 6 bases, J lost 4 bases, and 10 bases lay in between. From germline, CDR1 is LNHDA and CDR2 SQIVND (reference sequence). CDR3 DNA: TGTGCCAGTAGGGGGATGGGAAATCAGCCCCAGCATTTT. Translating it yields CASRGMGNQPQHF.

This clone was seen a handful of times. The chain links TRBV4-2 to TRBJ2-3; 7 bases are shared with TRBD1. The length of the CDR3 is 16 residues. V lost 0 bases and J lost 5; bases outside the gene matches: 8. Germline V gives CDR1 LGHNA, CDR2 YNFKEQ. The CDR3 DNA follows: TGTGCCAGCAGCCAAGAAAGGACGGGGACAGTAGATACGCAGTATTTT. Protein product: CASSQERTGTVDTQYF.

This clone was seen only a few times. The V gene is TRBV7-3, the J gene TRBJ1-6, with D unresolved. V was clipped by 5 bases and J by 6 bases, with 8 bases between them. The CDR3 is 13 amino acids. Germline CDR1 reads SGHTA; CDR2 reads FQGTGA. The CDR3 DNA follows: TGTGCCAGCAGCCAGGACGGTAATTCACCCCTCCACTTT. This sequence encodes CASSQDGNSPLHF. Looking up the rest from reference TRBV7-3 and TRBJ1-6 gives the full variable domain: GAGVSQTPSNKVTEKGKYVELRCDPISGHTALYWYRQSLGQGPEFLIYFQGTGAADDSGLPNDRFFAVRPEGSVSTLKIQRTERGDSAVYLCASSQDGNSPLHFGNGTRLTVT.

CDR3 amino acids: CASSRDRGRSDTQYF. CDR3 nucleotide sequence: TGTGCCAGCAGCCGTGACAGGGGGCGGTCAGATACGCAGTATTTT. This chain joins TRBV14 and TRBJ2-3; 10 bases are a match to TRBD1. Germline V gene data show CDR1 as SGHDN and CDR2 as FVKESK. This CDR3 is 15 amino acids long. Unmatched junction bases numbered 5, after V lost 4 bases and J lost 4 bases. The full variable domain, in which reference TRBV14 and TRBJ2-3 provide the parts outside the CDR3, is EAGVTQFPSHSVIEKGQTVTLRCDPISGHDNLYWYRRVMGKEIKFLLHFVKESKQDESGMPNNRFLAERTGGTYSTLKVQPAELEDSGVYFCASSRDRGRSDTQYFGPGTRLTVL.

This clone turned up a few times. This chain uses TRBV28 with TRBJ1-5, with 8 bases fitting TRBD1. Losses at the gene ends were 5 bases for V and 4 bases for J; bases not matched to a gene: 10. The CDR3 is 16 amino acids. Germline CDR1 is MDHEN and CDR2 is SYDVKM. The CDR3 DNA reads TGTGCCAGCAGTCCAGCTCGGACAGGGTGGAATCAGCCCCAGCATTTT. Its translation: CASSPARTGWNQPQHF.